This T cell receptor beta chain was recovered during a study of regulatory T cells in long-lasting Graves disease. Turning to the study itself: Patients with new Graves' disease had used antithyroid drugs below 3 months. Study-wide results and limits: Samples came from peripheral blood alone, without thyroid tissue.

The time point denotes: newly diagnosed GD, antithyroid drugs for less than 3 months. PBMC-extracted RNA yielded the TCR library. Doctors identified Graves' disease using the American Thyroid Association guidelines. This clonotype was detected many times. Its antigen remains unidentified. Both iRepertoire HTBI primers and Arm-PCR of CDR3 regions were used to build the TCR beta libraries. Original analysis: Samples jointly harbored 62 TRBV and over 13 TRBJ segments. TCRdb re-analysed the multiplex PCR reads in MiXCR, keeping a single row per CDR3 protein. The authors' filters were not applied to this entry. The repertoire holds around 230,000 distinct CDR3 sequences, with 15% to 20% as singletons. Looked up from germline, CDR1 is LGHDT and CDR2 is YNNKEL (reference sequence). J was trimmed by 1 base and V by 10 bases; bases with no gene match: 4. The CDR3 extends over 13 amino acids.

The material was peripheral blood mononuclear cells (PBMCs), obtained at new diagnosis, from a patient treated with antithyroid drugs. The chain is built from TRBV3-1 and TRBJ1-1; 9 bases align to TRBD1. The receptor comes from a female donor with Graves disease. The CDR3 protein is CATGDRENTEAFF. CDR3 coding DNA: TGTGCCACGGGGGACAGGGAGAACACTGAAGCTTTCTTT.